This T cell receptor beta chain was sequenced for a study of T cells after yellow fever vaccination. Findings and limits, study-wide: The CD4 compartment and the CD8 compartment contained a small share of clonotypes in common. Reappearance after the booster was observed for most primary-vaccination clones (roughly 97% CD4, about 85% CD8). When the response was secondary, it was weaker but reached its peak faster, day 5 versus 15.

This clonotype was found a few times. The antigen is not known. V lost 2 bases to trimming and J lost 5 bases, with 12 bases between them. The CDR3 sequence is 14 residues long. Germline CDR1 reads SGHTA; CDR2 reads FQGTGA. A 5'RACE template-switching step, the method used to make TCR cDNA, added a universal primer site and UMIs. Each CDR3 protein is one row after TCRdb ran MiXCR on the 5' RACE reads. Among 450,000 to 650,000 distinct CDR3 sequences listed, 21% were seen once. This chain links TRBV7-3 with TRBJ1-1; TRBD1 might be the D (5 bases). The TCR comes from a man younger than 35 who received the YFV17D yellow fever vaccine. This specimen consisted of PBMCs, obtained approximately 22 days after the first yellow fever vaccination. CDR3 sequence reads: CASSLSGGGTEAFF. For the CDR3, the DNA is TGTGCCAGCAGCTTATCGGGTGGGGGAACTGAAGCTTTCTTT.